This section outlines one TCR beta chain sequence together with its context. CD8 cells regarded as naive lacked CD45RO, were positively chosen for CCR7, and omitted terminally differentiated effector memory CD45RA+ cells. Here immunoSEQ multiplex PCR was the method, and the copy in TCRdb shows in-frame clones only, minus some. In the table there are nearly 2 million clones, about 95% of which are singletons. The data were obtained in a study of shared clonotypes between healthy human individuals. V was shortened by 3 bases and J by 0 bases, with 13 bases between the two germline ends. CDR1 is SGHRS and CDR2 is YFSETQ in the germline V gene. The CDR3 runs to 16 residues.

The rearrangement joins TRBV5-1 to TRBJ2-1, with D maybe TRBD1 (6 bases). The sequence was collected from a man aged 18 to 30 in good health. The sample consisted of naive CD8+ T cells sorted from blood. The CDR3: CASSSGQSSSYNEQFF. CDR3 nucleotides: TGCGCCAGCAGCTCCGGACAGAGTAGCTCCTACAATGAGCAGTTCTTC.